These 6 T cell receptor beta chains were sequenced from one sample in a study of shared clonotypes between healthy human individuals. The table came from immunoSEQ multiplex PCR; TCRdb's copy has only in-frame clones and leaves some out. Of hundreds of thousands of clones in the sample, about 96% were seen once. The sequencing sample was made of naive CD4+ T cells sorted from blood. Subset meaning: CD45RA+ positively selected. The receptors were sampled from a woman younger than 45 in good health.

This chain's CDR3 is CATSIGATDTQYF. In nucleotides, the CDR3 is TGTGCCACCAGCATCGGGGCCACAGATACGCAGTATTTT. This chain connects TRBV27 to TRBJ2-3; D is tentatively TRBD1 or TRBD2 (5 bases each). Trimming took 10 bases from V and 2 from J, leaving 13 bases between them. This CDR3 has 13 amino acids. From germline, CDR1 is MNHEY and CDR2 SMNVEV (reference sequence).

This chain connects TRBV28 to TRBJ1-4; perhaps TRBD1 as D (5 bases). The V end lost 3 bases, the J end lost 2 bases, and 16 bases lay between the germline ends. CDR1 and CDR2 (germline): MDHEN, SYDVKM. The CDR3 sequence is 17 residues long. As DNA, the CDR3 is TGTGCCAGCAGTTTGGGGGGGGATCGAGTGACTAATGAAAAACTGTTTTTT. Encoded protein: CASSLGGDRVTNEKLFF.

The V call is TRBV6-6, the J call TRBJ2-2; TRBD2 matches at 7 bases. The V gene end was trimmed by 4 bases and the J gene end by 4 bases; junction bases not matched to a gene: 3. The length of the CDR3 is 14 residues. Germline CDR1 MNHNY, CDR2 SVGAGI (reference sequence). The CDR3 spells CASSFGGGTGELFF. The CDR3 region has the DNA TGTGCCAGCAGTTTTGGCGGGGGCACCGGGGAGCTGTTTTTT.

CDR3 nucleotides: TGTGCCAGCAGCACCGCGGACGGGGCCTACGAGCAGTACTTC. Its protein product is CASSTADGAYEQYF. The V gene is TRBV7-2, the J gene TRBJ2-7; D is possibly TRBD2 (5 bases). The CDR3 runs 14 residues. CDR1 and CDR2 (germline): SGHTA, FQGNSA. V was cut by 5 bases and J by 2 bases, with 13 bases left in between.

This chain links TRBV7-8 with TRBJ2-1; no clear D. Trimming took off 5 bases at V and 4 bases at J, with 15 bases between the two ends. The CDR3 is 15 residues long. The germline CDR1 and CDR2 sequences are SGHVS and FQNEAQ. The CDR3 region has the DNA TGTGCCAGCAGCCCGTCCAGGACGGCTTACAATGAGCAGTTCTTC. This encodes CASSPSRTAYNEQFF. Full variable domain (remainder filled in from reference TRBV7-8 and TRBJ2-1): GAGVSQSPRYKVAKRGQDVALRCDPISGHVSLFWYQQALGQGPEFLTYFQNEAQLDKSGLPSDRFFAERPEGSVSTLKIQRTQQEDSAVYLCASSPSRTAYNEQFFGPGTRLTVL.

CDR3 in DNA: TGTGCCAGCAGCGCCACAGGTGCCCCCTACGAGCAGTACTTC. Amino acid sequence: CASSATGAPYEQYF. The J gene is TRBJ2-5, the V gene TRBV9, with a tentative D call TRBD1 (5 bases). The end of the DNA aligns better with TRBJ2-7, so the J call may be wrong. In germline, CDR1 is SGDLS, CDR2 YYNGEE. The CDR3 totals 14 residues.